One and the same sample provided the 11 T cell receptor beta chains below, sequenced in a study of cytomegalovirus exposure and HLA in healthy donors (TCRdb year 2017). Library prep was done by the immunoSEQ multiplex PCR assay. A mixture of 60 forward primers for TCR Vbeta segments and 13 reverse primers for TCR Jbeta segments was used in the multiplex PCR. Entries here come from immuneACCESS through TCRdb and include only in-frame sequences with V and J called. Some clones fail to appear in such tables; in the studies checked, an unresolved V gene covers under half of the shortfall, and the cause of the remainder is unknown. The sample yields 150,000 to 200,000 clones; around 70% were counted once. The ten largest account for about 4.5% of the sample. Sequenced input: PBMCs. The receptors shown here come from a man aged 18 to 29 in good health and CMV-seropositive.

V and J are TRBV27 and TRBJ1-5; 7 bases match TRBD1. J gave up 4 bases and V 6 bases, and 6 bases lay outside the gene matches. CDR1 and CDR2 from the germline V gene are MNHEY and SMNVEV (reference sequence). The CDR3 is 14 amino acids. This chain's CDR3 is CASSWRQGNQPQHF. The CDR3, as DNA: TGTGCCAGCAGCTGGAGACAGGGTAATCAGCCCCAGCATTTT.

In its sample, this clone was seen many times. J is TRBJ2-7 and V is TRBV6-1, with 9 bases matching TRBD1. This CDR3 comprises 15 residues. CDR1 is MNHNS, CDR2 SASEGT, per germline. The J segment lost 4 bases and the V segment lost 6 bases, leaving 10 bases of the junction unmatched. The CDR3 is CASRVGQGLTYEQYV. The CDR3 nucleotides read TGTGCCAGCAGGGTAGGACAGGGGCTTACTTACGAGCAGTACGTC.

The genes are TRBV6-5 and TRBJ1-2; D ambiguous. This CDR3 contains 13 residues. Trimming cost V 8 bases and J 4 bases, with 14 bases left between them. Germline lookup yields CDR1 MNHEY and CDR2 SVGAGI. The DNA for the CDR3 is TGTGCCAGCGGTTGGGAGTTCGGCTATGGCTACACCTTC. It encodes CASGWEFGYGYTF.

The gene calls are TRBV30 and TRBJ1-6, with 8 bases lining up with TRBD1. The CDR3 is 15 amino acids. V was clipped by 1 base and J by 6 bases; unmatched bases: 5. Germline lookup yields CDR1 GTSNPN and CDR2 SVGIG (reference sequence). The CDR3 coding sequence is TGTGCCTGGAGTGACCAGACAGGGGTTAATTCACCCCTCCACTTT. Amino acids: CAWSDQTGVNSPLHF.

The chain uses TRBV29-1 and TRBJ1-5, with a possible D match to TRBD1 (5 bases). There are 15 residues in the CDR3. The V gene lost 6 bases and the J gene lost 3 bases, with 18 bases spanning the gap. Germline V gene lookup returns CDR1 SQVTM and CDR2 ANQGSEA. As DNA, the CDR3 is TGCAGCGTGATGATAGTCCAGGGCCCCAATCAGCCCCAGCATTTT. This sequence encodes CSVMIVQGPNQPQHF. Looking up the rest from reference TRBV29-1 and TRBJ1-5 gives the full variable domain: SAVISQKPSRDICQRGTSLTIQCQVDSQVTMMFWYRQQPGQSLTLIATANQGSEATYESGFVIDKFPISRPNLTFSTLTVSNMSPEDSSIYLCSVMIVQGPNQPQHFGDGTRLSIL.

This clone was observed a handful of times. The J gene is TRBJ2-2, the V gene TRBV15; D is unclear. V was shortened by 0 bases and J by 1 base, with 6 bases between the two germline ends. This CDR3 comprises 15 residues. Germline values: CDR1 LNHNV, CDR2 YYDKDF (reference sequence). In DNA, the CDR3 is TGTGCCACCAGCAGAGATCCCCGGAACACCGGGGAGCTGTTTTTT. Amino acids: CATSRDPRNTGELFF.

Remarks on this clone: Other nucleotide sequences from this sample produce the same CDR3. This chain connects TRBV9 to TRBJ2-3; TRBD2 aligns across 7 bases. Losses at the gene ends were 2 bases for V and 0 bases for J; bases not matched to a gene: 3. This CDR3 contains 15 residues. The germline V gene encodes CDR1 SGDLS and CDR2 YYNGEE. The CDR3 DNA is TGTGCCAGCAGCGTTGGGACTATCAGCACAGATACGCAGTATTTT. Encoded protein: CASSVGTISTDTQYF.

This clone showed up just a few times. The genes are TRBV28 and TRBJ1-1; 10 bases align to TRBD1. Germline loops: CDR1 MDHEN, CDR2 SYDVKM. CDR3 length: 17 amino acids. Trimming at V came to 3 bases and at J to 1 base, leaving 8 bases not matched to a gene. CDR3 sequence (DNA): TGTGCCAGCAGTTTCCGGGACAGGGGCCTTTCGAACACTGAAGCTTTCTTT. This sequence encodes CASSFRDRGLSNTEAFF.

CDR3 sequence: CAWDRDRYEQYV. DNA of the CDR3: TGTGCCTGGGACAGGGATCGCTACGAGCAGTACGTC. The V and J genes are TRBV30 and TRBJ2-7; 7 bases line up with TRBD1. Germline CDR1 GTSNPN, CDR2 SVGIG (reference sequence). The V and J ends lost 5 bases and 3 bases, in that order; junction bases with no gene match: 4. CDR3 size: 12 residues.

This chain uses TRBV5-1 with TRBJ1-1; the D is unclear. Germline lookup yields CDR1 SGHRS and CDR2 YFSETQ. CDR3 length: 14 amino acids. Trimming stripped 0 bases from V and 1 base from J, with 7 bases between. The CDR3 DNA reads TGCGCCAGCAGCTTGGGGGCCACGAACACTGAAGCTTTCTTT. It encodes CASSLGATNTEAFF.

The chain links TRBV19 to TRBJ1-1; maybe TRBD1 (5 bases). V lost 11 bases to trimming and J lost 5 bases, with 12 bases between them. The CDR3 runs to 11 residues. Germline V gives CDR1 LNHDA, CDR2 SQIVND (reference sequence). Written as DNA, the CDR3 is TGTGCCGTCGGGGGATTGACTGAAGCTTTCTTT. This sequence encodes CAVGGLTEAFF.